The rows below give T cell receptor beta chains drawn from one sample of a study of regulatory T cells in long-lasting Graves disease. TCRdb re-called the multiplex PCR reads through MiXCR, storing one row per CDR3 protein. The sample lists roughly 560,000 distinct CDR3 sequences, around 13% occurring once. This sample also belongs to another study, concerning T cells in Graves' hyperthyroidism and ophthalmopathy.

The input for sequencing was peripheral blood mononuclear cells (PBMCs), taken at new diagnosis, from a patient treated with antithyroid drugs. All receptors come from a woman under 40 with Graves disease. CDR3s include the opening cysteine and the closing phenylalanine or tryptophan. D genes are given only for firm matches. Where a row states a size, it is once, few, many or the class of an expanded clone; other rows omit it.

J gene: TRBJ2-5; D gene: .; V gene: TRBV7-2; clone size: many; CDR3 DNA: TGTGCCAGCAGCTTAGTCTGGCCACAAGAGACCCAGTACTTC; CDR3 protein: CASSLVWPQETQYF
J gene: TRBJ2-7; D gene: TRBD1; V gene: TRBV19; clone size: few; CDR3 DNA: TGTGCCAGTAGTAACCCAACAGGGGGCCCATACGAGCAGTACTTC; CDR3 protein: CASSNPTGGPYEQYF
J gene: TRBJ1-1; D gene: .; V gene: TRBV2; clone size: .; CDR3 DNA: TGTGCCAGCAACCTTAGGGAGACTGAAGCTTTCTTT; CDR3 protein: CASNLRETEAFF
J gene: TRBJ2-5; D gene: .; V gene: TRBV27; clone size: many; CDR3 DNA: TGTGCCAGCAGATCAGGGAGAGGAAAGACCCAGTACTTC; CDR3 protein: CASRSGRGKTQYF
J gene: TRBJ1-1; D gene: .; V gene: TRBV11-2; clone size: .; CDR3 DNA: TGTGCCAGCAGCCCGAATCCGGGGCCCACTGAAGCTTTCTTT; CDR3 protein: CASSPNPGPTEAFF
J gene: TRBJ2-1; D gene: TRBD2; V gene: TRBV6-9; clone size: few; CDR3 DNA: TGTGCCAGCAGTTACTCAGCGGCACTAGCGGGAAACGAGCAGTCCTTC; CDR3 protein: CASSYSAALAGNEQSF
J gene: TRBJ1-5; D gene: .; V gene: TRBV20-1; clone size: many; CDR3 DNA: TGCAGTGCTAGCCGACAGACAGGCAATCAGCCCCAGCATTTT; CDR3 protein: CSASRQTGNQPQHF
J gene: TRBJ1-1; D gene: .; V gene: TRBV30; clone size: many; CDR3 DNA: TGTGCCTGGAACGGAGATAGGGGGACTGAAGCTTTCTTT; CDR3 protein: CAWNGDRGTEAFF
J gene: TRBJ1-1; D gene: .; V gene: TRBV10-1; clone size: many; CDR3 DNA: TGCGCCAGCGGAGACGGAAGGAACACTGAAGCTTTCTTT; CDR3 protein: CASGDGRNTEAFF
J gene: TRBJ2-1; D gene: TRBD2; V gene: TRBV6-4; clone size: few; CDR3 DNA: TGTGCCAGCAGTGACCGTCCCGCGATAGCGGGAGGGTTCACGGATGAGCAGTTCTTC; CDR3 protein: CASSDRPAIAGGFTDEQFF
J gene: TRBJ2-1; D gene: .; V gene: TRBV19; clone size: many; CDR3 DNA: TGTGCCAGTAGTAGAAGCGGGTTCTCCTACAATGAGCAGTTCTTC; CDR3 protein: CASSRSGFSYNEQFF
J gene: TRBJ1-2; D gene: .; V gene: TRBV7-2; clone size: few; CDR3 DNA: TGTGTCAGCAGCTCACAGATTAACTATGGCTACACCTTC; CDR3 protein: CVSSSQINYGYTF
J gene: TRBJ2-1; D gene: .; V gene: TRBV7-6; clone size: many; CDR3 DNA: TGTGCCAGCAGCCAGCGAGAGAGTAGTAGGCAGTTCTTC; CDR3 protein: CASSQRESSRQFF
J gene: TRBJ1-1; D gene: .; V gene: TRBV28; clone size: many; CDR3 DNA: TGTGCCAGCATCCACCGGCACTCCACTGAAGCTTTCTTT; CDR3 protein: CASIHRHSTEAFF
J gene: TRBJ1-5; D gene: .; V gene: TRBV5-6; clone size: .; CDR3 DNA: TGTGCCAGCAGCTTGTTCTGGGATCAGCCCCAGCATTTT; CDR3 protein: CASSLFWDQPQHF
J gene: TRBJ2-5; D gene: TRBD1; V gene: TRBV12-3/TRBV12-4; clone size: many; CDR3 DNA: TGTGCCAGCAGTTTGAGACAGGGAGCTGGAGAGACCCAGTACTTC; CDR3 protein: CASSLRQGAGETQYF
J gene: TRBJ2-6; D gene: .; V gene: TRBV6-5; clone size: few; CDR3 DNA: TGTGCCAGCAGTTGGACGGCGACTGGGGCCAACGTCCTGACTTTC; CDR3 protein: CASSWTATGANVLTF
J gene: TRBJ2-2; D gene: .; V gene: TRBV7-8; clone size: many; CDR3 DNA: TGTGCCAGCAGCTTAGCATTCGAGAACACCGGGGAGCTGTTTTTT; CDR3 protein: CASSLAFENTGELFF
J gene: TRBJ2-7; D gene: TRBD2; V gene: TRBV11-3; clone size: many; CDR3 DNA: TGTGCCAGCAGCCGACTAGCGCTTGCCTCCTACGAGCAGTACTTC; CDR3 protein: CASSRLALASYEQYF
J gene: TRBJ2-5; D gene: TRBD2; V gene: TRBV11-3; clone size: .; CDR3 DNA: TGTGCCAGCACCTCGACTAGCGGGAGGGTTAGAGAGACCCAGTACTTC; CDR3 protein: CASTSTSGRVRETQYF
J gene: TRBJ2-1; D gene: .; V gene: TRBV29-1; clone size: .; CDR3 DNA: TGCAGCGTTGTCGTCTCCTACAATGAGCAGTTCTTC; CDR3 protein: CSVVVSYNEQFF
J gene: TRBJ2-2; D gene: .; V gene: TRBV4-2; clone size: few; CDR3 DNA: TGTGCCAGCAGCCAAGAGAGCGGATACACCGGGGAGCTGTTTTTT; CDR3 protein: CASSQESGYTGELFF
J gene: TRBJ2-5; D gene: TRBD1; V gene: TRBV14; clone size: many; CDR3 DNA: TGTGCCAGCAGCCAACAAGGACAGGAGTGGCAAGAGACCCAGTACTTC; CDR3 protein: CASSQQGQEWQETQYF
J gene: TRBJ2-7; D gene: TRBD2; V gene: TRBV7-3; clone size: .; CDR3 DNA: TGTGCCAGCAGCCTCCGTGGTGGTTCCTTAGCGGGAGGGCCGGGGGAGCAGTACTTC; CDR3 protein: CASSLRGGSLAGGPGEQYF
J gene: TRBJ1-2; D gene: TRBD1; V gene: TRBV24-1; clone size: many; CDR3 DNA: TGTGCCACCAGTGATGCCGGGACAGGGGTGACTGGCTACACCTTC; CDR3 protein: CATSDAGTGVTGYTF
J gene: TRBJ1-1; D gene: .; V gene: TRBV7-2; clone size: many; CDR3 DNA: TGTGCCAGCAGCTGGGGCAGGACCACTGAAGCTTTCTTT; CDR3 protein: CASSWGRTTEAFF
J gene: TRBJ2-1; D gene: TRBD2; V gene: TRBV9; clone size: many; CDR3 DNA: TGTGCCAGCAGCGTAGCTGGGGGGGGGAACAATGAGCAGTTCTTC; CDR3 protein: CASSVAGGGNNEQFF
J gene: TRBJ2-7; D gene: TRBD2; V gene: TRBV27; clone size: many; CDR3 DNA: TGTGCCAGCAGTTTACGGAGCGGGAGAGTCCACGAGCAGTACTTC; CDR3 protein: CASSLRSGRVHEQYF
J gene: TRBJ2-1; D gene: .; V gene: TRBV20-1; clone size: many; CDR3 DNA: TGCAGTGCTAGACCTTACAATGAGCAGTTCTTC; CDR3 protein: CSARPYNEQFF
J gene: TRBJ1-1; D gene: TRBD1; V gene: TRBV5-5; clone size: many; CDR3 DNA: TGTGCCAGCAGCTGGGCGACAGGGTTCGATTCCACTGAAGCTTTCTTT; CDR3 protein: CASSWATGFDSTEAFF
J gene: TRBJ2-7; D gene: TRBD2; V gene: TRBV11-3; clone size: .; CDR3 DNA: TGTGCCAGCAGCCAAGACGGGACTAGCGGGAGCGGGCAGTACTTC; CDR3 protein: CASSQDGTSGSGQYF
J gene: TRBJ1-6; D gene: .; V gene: TRBV28; clone size: many; CDR3 DNA: TGTGCCAGCACCCCGGGGAGCGATTCACCCCTCCACTTT; CDR3 protein: CASTPGSDSPLHF
J gene: TRBJ2-1; D gene: .; V gene: TRBV5-6; clone size: .; CDR3 DNA: TGTGCCAGCAGCTTCCGGGTGATCTCCTACAATGAGCAGTTCTTC; CDR3 protein: CASSFRVISYNEQFF
J gene: TRBJ2-1; D gene: .; V gene: TRBV20-1; clone size: many; CDR3 DNA: TGCAGTGCTAGCGGTATATTCTTAGGCGATGAGCAGTTCTTC; CDR3 protein: CSASGIFLGDEQFF
J gene: TRBJ2-7; D gene: .; V gene: TRBV13; clone size: many; CDR3 DNA: TGTGCCAGCAGCGGCCCCGGGACACCCTTCTACGAGCAGTACTTC; CDR3 protein: CASSGPGTPFYEQYF
J gene: TRBJ2-7; D gene: .; V gene: TRBV30; clone size: few; CDR3 DNA: TGTGCCTATAAGCAAGAGGGGATGACTTACGAGCAGTACTTC; CDR3 protein: CAYKQEGMTYEQYF
J gene: TRBJ1-1; D gene: .; V gene: TRBV7-8; clone size: many; CDR3 DNA: TGTGCCAGCAGCTTAGCCCCTCTGAACACTGAAGCTTTCTTT; CDR3 protein: CASSLAPLNTEAFF